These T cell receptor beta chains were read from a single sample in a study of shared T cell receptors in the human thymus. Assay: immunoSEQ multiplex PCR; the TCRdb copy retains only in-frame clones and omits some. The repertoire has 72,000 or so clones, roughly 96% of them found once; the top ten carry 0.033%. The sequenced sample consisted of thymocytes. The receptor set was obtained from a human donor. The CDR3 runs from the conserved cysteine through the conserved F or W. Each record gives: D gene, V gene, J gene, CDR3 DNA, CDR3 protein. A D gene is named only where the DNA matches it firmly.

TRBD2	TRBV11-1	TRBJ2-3	TGTGCCAGCAGTCTGGCGGGGGGGATCACAGATACGCAGTATTTT	CASSLAGGITDTQYF
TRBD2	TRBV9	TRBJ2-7	TGTGCCAGCAGCCCCGGACTAGCGGGGGGACTGGTGTCCTACGAGCAGTACTTC	CASSPGLAGGLVSYEQYF
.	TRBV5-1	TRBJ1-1	TGCGCCAGCAGCCAGGTTAGGGACCTGAACACTGAAGCTTTCTTT	CASSQVRDLNTEAFF
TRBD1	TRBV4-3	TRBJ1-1	TGCGCCAGCAGCCCTCGGGAGGACAGGCCGAACACTGAAGCTTTCTTT	CASSPREDRPNTEAFF
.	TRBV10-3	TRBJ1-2	TGTGCCATCAGTGTAGATCGGGGCGCGAGGGGCTACACCTTC	CAISVDRGARGYTF
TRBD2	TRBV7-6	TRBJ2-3	TGTGCCAGCACCAAGGCAATAGCGGGGTACACAGATACGCAGTATTTT	CASTKAIAGYTDTQYF
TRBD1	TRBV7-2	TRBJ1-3	TGTGCCAGCAGCGATGGGACAGGATACTCTATCAACTCTGGAAACACCATATATTTT	CASSDGTGYSINSGNTIYF
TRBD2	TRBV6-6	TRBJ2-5	TGTGCCAGCAGTTGGAGCGGGGGAGAGACCCAGTACTTC	CASSWSGGETQYF
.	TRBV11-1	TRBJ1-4	TGTGCCAGCAGCCCCGGGACCCGTGAAAAACTGTTTTTT	CASSPGTREKLFF
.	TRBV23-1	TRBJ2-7	TGCGCCAGCCGCCCCTCGGGGACGTTTCCCTACGAGCAGTACTTC	CASRPSGTFPYEQYF
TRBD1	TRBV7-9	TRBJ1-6	TGTGCCAGCAGCATCAAGGAGAGGACAGGCGTTAGCGGTTCACCCCTCCACTTT	CASSIKERTGVSGSPLHF
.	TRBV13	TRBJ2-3	TGTGCCAGCAGCTCGGACTTATCCACAGATACGCAGTATTTT	CASSSDLSTDTQYF
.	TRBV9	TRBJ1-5	TGTGCCAGCAGCCTACAGGGCGTTCCCAATCAGCCCCAGCATTTT	CASSLQGVPNQPQHF
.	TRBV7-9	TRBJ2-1	TGTGCCAGCAGCTTAGTTGGGGATGAGCAGTTCTTC	CASSLVGDEQFF
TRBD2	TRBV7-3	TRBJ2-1	TGTGCCAGCAGCCCCCTGGGACTAGCGGGCAGAGCCGTCAATGAGCAGTTCTTC	CASSPLGLAGRAVNEQFF
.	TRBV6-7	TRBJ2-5	TGTGCCAGCAGTTACCGTGGAGTCCAAGAGACCCAGTACTTC	CASSYRGVQETQYF
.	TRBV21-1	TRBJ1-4	TGTGCCAGCAGCAAAAACACTTCAACTAATGAAAAACTGTTTTTT	CASSKNTSTNEKLFF
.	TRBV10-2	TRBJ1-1	TGCGCCAGCAGGGGTCAGGGAGGTACTGAAGCTTTCTTT	CASRGQGGTEAFF
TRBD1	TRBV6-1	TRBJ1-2	TGTGCCAGCAGTGAATGTTTTCCTCATAGTTGTGGGGACAGGGTGGATGGCTACACCTTC	CASSECFPHSCGDRVDGYTF
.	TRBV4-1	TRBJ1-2	TGCGCCAGCAGCCAAGACCGATTGGCCTATGGCTACACCTTC	CASSQDRLAYGYTF
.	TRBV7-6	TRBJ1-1	TGTGCCAGCAGCTTAGTGTTCGGCGGCGGCACTGAAGCTTTCTTT	CASSLVFGGGTEAFF
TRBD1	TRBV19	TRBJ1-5	TGTGCCAGTAGTATGGGAGGGGGCGTTAGCAATCAGCCCCAGCATTTT	CASSMGGGVSNQPQHF
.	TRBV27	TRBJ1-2	TGTGCCAGCAGTCCTAGGTCAAGGTTCAGGAGGCCGAGAGAAAACTATGGCTACACCTTC	CASSPRSRFRRPRENYGYTF
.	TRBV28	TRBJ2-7	TGTGCCAGCAGGGGCAGGGCCTACGAGCAGTACTTC	CASRGRAYEQYF
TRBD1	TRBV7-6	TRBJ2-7	TGTGCCAGCAGCTGTACAGGGGGCACCTACGAGCAGTACTTC	CASSCTGGTYEQYF
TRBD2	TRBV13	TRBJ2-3	TGTGCCAGCAGCTTAGATCTGAGGACTAGCGGCACTCCTAGCACAGATACGCAGTATTTT	CASSLDLRTSGTPSTDTQYF
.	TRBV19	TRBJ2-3	TGTGCCAGTAGCCCGCCTGGGACACAATGTACTAGCACAGATACGCAGTATTTT	CASSPPGTQCTSTDTQYF
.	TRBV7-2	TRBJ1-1	TGTGCCAGCAGCTTAGTGGGGGCCGCCACTGAAGCTTTCTTT	CASSLVGAATEAFF
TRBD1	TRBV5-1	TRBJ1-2	TGCGCCAGCAGACAACAGGCCGGGACAGGGGGCTATGGCTACACCTTC	CASRQQAGTGGYGYTF
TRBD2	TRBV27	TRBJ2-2	TGTGCCAGCAGGACCCCAAAAAGGACTAGCGGGGGGTGGAACACCGGGGAGCTGTTTTTT	CASRTPKRTSGGWNTGELFF
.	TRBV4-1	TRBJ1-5	TGCGCCAGCAGCCAAGATAGGAGGGCAGTTGCGCCCCAGCATTTT	CASSQDRRAVAPQHF
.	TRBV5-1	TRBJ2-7	TGCGCCAGCAGCTTGGATGCAGGTGCCTACGAGCAGTACTTC	CASSLDAGAYEQYF